A single sample gave rise to the 28 T cell receptor beta chains below, sequenced in a study of blood T cell repertoires in COVID-19. Generated by immunoSEQ multiplex PCR, the TCRdb table keeps only in-frame clones and is missing some. This sample has some 200,000 clones, with approximately 80% found just once. The source material was peripheral blood. The receptors originated from an elderly woman with COVID-19, enrolled during active disease.

The chain links TRBV6-6 to TRBJ2-7; D gene uncertain. Germline CDR1 MNHNY, CDR2 SVGAGI (reference sequence). This CDR3 region has 13 residues. V lost 2 bases and J lost 5, with 10 bases in between. The chain's CDR3 is CASSYGKYNEQYF. CDR3 DNA sequence: TGTGCCAGCAGTTACGGCAAGTATAACGAGCAGTACTTC.

V usage is TRBV7-9 and J usage is TRBJ1-5; TRBD1 is a possible D gene (5 bases). Germline CDR1 is SEHNR and CDR2 is FQNEAQ (reference sequence). Between the trimmed V and J ends, which lost 6 bases and 7 bases, there was a span of 10 bases. The CDR3 is 12 residues long. CDR3 loop: CASSFQGQPQHF. As DNA, the CDR3 is TGTGCCAGCAGTTTCCAGGGCCAGCCCCAGCATTTT.

The chain uses TRBV5-6 and TRBJ1-2; D unresolved. The CDR3 length is 12 residues. Germline values: CDR1 SGHDT, CDR2 YYEEEE. Trimming cost V 4 bases and J 4 bases, with 8 bases left between them. CDR3 nucleotides: TGTGCCAGCAGCCGGGAGCCCTATGGCTACACCTTC. Translated, it gives CASSREPYGYTF. Variable domain in full (rest from reference TRBV5-6 and TRBJ1-2): DAGVTQSPTHLIKTRGQQVTLRCSPKSGHDTVSWYQQALGQGPQFIFQYYEEEERQRGNFPDRFSGHQFPNYSSELNVNALLLGDSALYLCASSREPYGYTFGSGTRLTVV.

The chain uses TRBV19 and TRBJ1-5; 7 nucleotides match TRBD1. The germline V gene has CDR1 LNHDA and CDR2 SQIVND (reference sequence). V was pared by 9 bases and J by 4 bases, with 3 bases of the junction left unmatched. The CDR3 sequence is 12 residues long. In nucleotides, the CDR3 is TGTGCCAGCGGACAGGCAAATCAGCCCCAGCATTTT. The encoded protein is CASGQANQPQHF.

The chain has TRBV12-3 or TRBV12-4 and TRBJ1-1; 7 bases line up with TRBD1. Trimming cost V 6 bases and J 4 bases; bases outside gene matches: 5. This CDR3 spans 13 amino acids. CDR3 coding DNA: TGTGCCAGCAGACAGGGACAGACCACTGAAGCTTTCTTT. It yields the protein CASRQGQTTEAFF.

A single count supports this clone. CDR3 loop: CASSLQRGTERNTEAFF. The CDR3 coding sequence is TGTGCCAGCAGCTTACAAAGGGGGACGGAAAGAAACACTGAAGCTTTCTTT. The rearrangement uses TRBV7-2 and TRBJ1-1, with D possibly matching TRBD1 (6 bases). The V end was cut by 2 bases, the J end by 2 bases, with 18 bases between. CDR1 and CDR2 (germline): SGHTA, FQGNSA. The CDR3 is 17 residues long.

In its sample, this clone was seen a few times. This chain links TRBV19 with TRBJ1-1; 9 nucleotides agree with TRBD1. V gave up 3 bases and J gave up 5 bases; unmatched junction bases: 1. The CDR3 has 13 residues. The germline V gene encodes CDR1 LNHDA and CDR2 SQIVND (reference sequence). The CDR3 region is CASSIGQGTEAFF. The CDR3 DNA is TGTGCCAGTAGTATTGGACAGGGGACTGAAGCTTTCTTT.

The chain employs TRBV6-5 and TRBJ2-2, with a possible D match to TRBD1 (6 bases). Germline CDR1 reads MNHEY; CDR2 reads SVGAGI. V lost 10 bases to trimming and J lost 6 bases, with 12 bases between them. CDR3 length: 12 amino acids. CDR3 nucleotides: TGTGCCATCGCCAGGGGATCCGGGGAGCTGTTTTTT. Translation gives CAIARGSGELFF.

V and J are TRBV5-1 and TRBJ2-1; D is undetermined. The CDR3 length is 15 residues. Germline CDR1 reads SGHRS; CDR2 reads YFSETQ. Trimming stripped 1 base from V and 6 bases from J, with 14 bases between. This chain's CDR3 is CASSLTGFGSNEQFF. The CDR3 DNA is TGCGCCAGCAGCTTGACCGGTTTCGGTAGCAATGAGCAGTTCTTC.

The chain links TRBV19 to TRBJ1-3; no reliable D call. V lost 7 bases and J 0 bases, leaving 10 bases between the germline ends. The germline gives CDR1 LNHDA, CDR2 SQIVND (reference sequence). The CDR3 contains 14 residues. CDR3 sequence (DNA): TGTGCCAGTAACGCTCGGGGCTCTGGAAACACCATATATTTT. This encodes CASNARGSGNTIYF.

The rearrangement uses TRBV9 and TRBJ2-5, with TRBD2 identical over 16 bases. CDR3 length: 18 residues. Trimming cost V 4 bases and J 6 bases; bases outside gene matches: 12. Per germline, CDR1 SGDLS and CDR2 YYNGEE. In DNA form, the CDR3 reads TGTGCCAGCAGCCCCAACCCGGGACTAGCGGGGGGGCCAAAGACCCAGTACTTC. Residues: CASSPNPGLAGGPKTQYF.

The J gene is TRBJ2-2, the V gene TRBV2; TRBD2 aligns across 12 bases. V lost 6 bases to trimming and J lost 4 bases; unmatched junction nucleotides: 6. Germline loops: CDR1 SNHLY, CDR2 FYNNEI. The CDR3 loop spans 16 amino acids. CDR3 sequence reads: CASRLLAGGGTGELFF. For the CDR3, the DNA is TGTGCCAGCAGATTACTAGCGGGGGGTGGCACCGGGGAGCTGTTTTTT.

This chain joins TRBV6-4 and TRBJ1-1, with D possibly TRBD1 on 5 matching bases. In germline, CDR1 is MRHNA, CDR2 SNTAGT. The CDR3 has 13 residues. The germline V and J ends were trimmed by 5 bases and 10 bases, with 17 bases remaining between them. The CDR3 spells CASSFGSTGGAFF. CDR3 nucleotide sequence: TGTGCCAGCAGTTTTGGATCAACCGGGGGAGCTTTCTTT.

V and J are TRBV28 and TRBJ1-2, with unresolved D. Trimming cost V 3 bases and J 4 bases, with 6 bases left between them. The CDR3 consists of 12 residues. Germline-derived CDR1 and CDR2 are MDHEN and SYDVKM. The CDR3 region is CASSFDIYGYTF. The CDR3 DNA sequence: TGTGCCAGCAGTTTTGACATCTATGGCTACACCTTC.

The V gene is TRBV29-1, the J gene TRBJ2-2; TRBD1 is a possible D gene (5 bases). The V and J ends lost 6 bases and 0 bases respectively, with 11 bases between them. The CDR3 loop spans 14 amino acids. The V gene's germline CDR1 is SQVTM and CDR2 ANQGSEA. The chain's CDR3 is CSVEQGSNTGELFF. In DNA form, the CDR3 reads TGCAGCGTAGAGCAGGGATCGAACACCGGGGAGCTGTTTTTT.

With regard to this clone: Other DNA sequences in this sample translate to the same CDR3. V gene TRBV5-1 combines with J gene TRBJ1-1; 7 bases are shared with TRBD1. The V gene's germline CDR1 is SGHRS and CDR2 YFSETQ. The CDR3 totals 14 residues. V was pared by 0 bases and J by 4 bases, with 3 bases of the junction left unmatched. In nucleotides, the CDR3 is TGCGCCAGCAGCTTGGGACAGGGTAGCACTGAAGCTTTCTTT. Its translation: CASSLGQGSTEAFF.

The genes are TRBV28 and TRBJ1-5; D unclear. V was pared by 3 bases and J by 5 bases, with 5 bases between. CDR3 length: 12 amino acids. Germline CDR1 is MDHEN and CDR2 is SYDVKM. The DNA of the CDR3 is TGTGCCAGCAGTTTGCGGGATCAGCCCCAGCATTTT. Amino acids: CASSLRDQPQHF.

The rearrangement joins TRBV6-1 to TRBJ1-3; the D gene is possibly TRBD1 (5 bases). The CDR3 totals 15 residues. Germline CDR1 is MNHNS and CDR2 is SASEGT. Trimming left V 0 bases short and J 3 bases short, with 9 bases between. Here the CDR3 reads CASSEAPGVGNTIYF. CDR3 bases: TGTGCCAGCAGTGAAGCGCCGGGGGTTGGAAACACCATATATTTT.

The chain carries TRBV4-1 and TRBJ2-7, with 8 bases matching TRBD2. Germline trimming cut 4 bases from V and 1 base from J; bases unmatched to any gene: 12. The CDR3 totals 17 residues. In germline, CDR1 is MGHRA, CDR2 YSYEKL. The CDR3 region is CASSPSVSGGPSYEQYV. The CDR3 nucleotides are TGCGCCAGCAGCCCTTCCGTGAGCGGGGGACCTTCCTACGAGCAGTACGTC.

This clone has just one count. The chain recombines TRBV10-3 with TRBJ2-4; TRBD1 agrees at 9 bases. V lost 0 bases and J lost 1; bases outside the gene matches: 13. The germline V gene has CDR1 ENHRY and CDR2 SYGVKD. The CDR3 has 20 amino acids. The DNA for the CDR3 is TGTGCCATCAGTGAGTCGGGACAGGGAGGAGTAAGGGGGGCCAAAAACATTCAGTACTTC. This translates into CAISESGQGGVRGAKNIQYF.

The chain uses TRBV11-2 and TRBJ2-5; D gene uncertain. The ends were cut back, 4 bases at V and 5 bases at J, with 11 bases in the middle. The V gene's germline CDR1 is SGHAT and CDR2 FQNNGV. CDR3 size: 13 residues. The CDR3 region is CASSSSLLETQYF. The CDR3, as DNA: TGTGCCAGCAGCTCGTCTCTCTTGGAGACCCAGTACTTC.

A few counts support this clone. The CDR3, as DNA: TGTGCCAGCAAAGACAGGGGAGTCAACAATGAGCAGTTCTTC. It is translated as CASKDRGVNNEQFF. The chain recombines TRBV2 with TRBJ2-1, with TRBD1 matching over 8 bases. CDR1 and CDR2 (germline): SNHLY, FYNNEI. This CDR3 spans 14 amino acids. V trimming: 7 bases; J trimming: 5 bases; junction bases outside the gene matches: 7.

CDR3 sequence (DNA): TGTGCCACCCATGTCGGCGGCTCTGGAAACACCATATATTTT. This translates into CATHVGGSGNTIYF. V gene TRBV19 combines with J gene TRBJ1-3; D not certain. The ends were cut back, 10 bases at V and 0 bases at J, with 13 bases in the middle. CDR3 length equals 14 residues. In germline, CDR1 is LNHDA, CDR2 SQIVND (reference sequence).

The CDR3 sequence is CASSWGQGTTEAFF. For the CDR3, the DNA is TGTGCCAGCAGCTGGGGACAGGGTACAACTGAAGCTTTCTTT. The genes are TRBV5-6 and TRBJ1-1; 9 bases align to TRBD1. Germline V gene sequence: CDR1 SGHDT, CDR2 YYEEEE. This CDR3 spans 14 amino acids. V was pared by 3 bases and J by 5 bases, with 5 bases of the junction left unmatched.

The rearrangement uses TRBV6-5 and TRBJ1-3; 7 bases map to TRBD1. Germline V lookup: CDR1 MNHEY, CDR2 SVGAGI. The CDR3 sequence is 15 residues long. V shed 11 bases, J shed 0 bases, and the junction held 10 bases outside the gene matches. CDR3 region: CASSMEGASGNTIYF. The DNA for the CDR3 is TGTGCCTCCTCCATGGAGGGGGCCTCTGGAAACACCATATATTTT.

The genes are TRBV29-1 and TRBJ1-1, with 9 bases matching TRBD1. Germline values: CDR1 SQVTM, CDR2 ANQGSEA. V was clipped by 5 bases and J by 0 bases; unmatched bases: 13. The CDR3 spans 17 residues. The CDR3 region is CSVTKTGTGSVNTEAFF. CDR3 sequence (DNA): TGCAGCGTTACCAAAACCGGGACAGGGTCCGTGAACACTGAAGCTTTCTTT.

The rearrangement links TRBV20-1 to TRBJ1-4; D call uncertain. The V gene lost 5 bases and the J gene lost 8 bases, with 9 bases spanning the gap. CDR1 DFQATT and CDR2 SNEGSKA come from the germline V gene (reference sequence). The CDR3 has 11 residues. In DNA, the CDR3 is TGCAGTGCTCCCTTTACAGAAAAACTGTTTTTT. As protein: CSAPFTEKLFF.

V gene TRBV27 combines with J gene TRBJ2-2; D is possibly TRBD1 (5 bases). Per the germline V gene, CDR1 is MNHEY and CDR2 is SMNVEV (reference sequence). V dropped 5 bases and J dropped 0 bases, with 13 bases sitting between them. The CDR3 loop spans 16 amino acids. The CDR3 DNA follows: TGTGCCAGCAGTCTTCGGAGACAGTCGAACACCGGGGAGCTGTTTTTT. It is translated as CASSLRRQSNTGELFF.